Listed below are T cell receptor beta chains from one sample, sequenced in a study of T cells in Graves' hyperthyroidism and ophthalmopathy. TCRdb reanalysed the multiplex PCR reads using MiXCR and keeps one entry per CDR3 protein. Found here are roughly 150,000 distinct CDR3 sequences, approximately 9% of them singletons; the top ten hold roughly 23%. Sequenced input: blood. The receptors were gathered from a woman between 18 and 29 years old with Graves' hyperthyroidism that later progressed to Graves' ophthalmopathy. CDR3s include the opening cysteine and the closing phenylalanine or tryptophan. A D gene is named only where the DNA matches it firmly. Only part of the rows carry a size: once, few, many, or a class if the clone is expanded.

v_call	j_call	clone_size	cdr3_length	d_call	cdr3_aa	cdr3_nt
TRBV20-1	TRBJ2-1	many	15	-	CSARAGGVFVNEQFF	TGCAGTGCTAGAGCAGGGGGGGTTTTCGTCAATGAGCAGTTCTTC
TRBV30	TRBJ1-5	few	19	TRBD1	CAWSILIPRRDSLNQPQHF	TGTGCCTGGAGTATCTTAATTCCCCGCCGGGACAGCCTTAATCAGCCCCAGCATTTT
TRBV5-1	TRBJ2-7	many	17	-	CASSSDGSTPSSYEQYF	TGCGCCAGCAGCTCAGATGGATCTACCCCGAGCTCCTACGAGCAGTACTTC
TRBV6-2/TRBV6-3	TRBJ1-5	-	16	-	CASSQMGTSDTDTQHF	TGTGCCAGCAGTCAGATGGGGACTAGCGACACAGATACGCAGCATTTT
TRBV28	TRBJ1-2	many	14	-	CASKLISRNYGYTF	TGTGCCAGCAAACTAATAAGCCGTAACTATGGCTACACCTTC
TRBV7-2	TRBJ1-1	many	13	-	CASSLPPYTEAFF	TGTGCCAGCAGCCTTCCACCGTACACTGAAGCTTTCTTT
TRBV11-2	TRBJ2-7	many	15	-	CASSSPRGRPHEQYF	TGTGCCAGCTCCTCTCCCCGGGGGCGCCCCCACGAGCAGTACTTC
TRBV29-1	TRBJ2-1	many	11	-	CSVDSYNEQFF	TGCAGCGTTGACAGCTACAATGAGCAGTTCTTC
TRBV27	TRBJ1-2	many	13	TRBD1	CASSSTGGWGYTF	TGTGCCAGCAGTTCGACAGGGGGCTGGGGCTACACCTTC
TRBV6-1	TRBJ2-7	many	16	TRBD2	CASHGLAGGASYEQYF	TGTGCCAGCCATGGACTAGCGGGAGGAGCCTCCTACGAGCAGTACTTC
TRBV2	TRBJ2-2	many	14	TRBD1	CASIGQVNTGELFF	TGTGCCAGCATAGGACAGGTGAACACCGGGGAGCTGTTTTTT
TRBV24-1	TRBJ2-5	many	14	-	CATGGGSSQETQYF	TGTGCCACGGGCGGAGGATCAAGCCAAGAGACCCAGTACTTC
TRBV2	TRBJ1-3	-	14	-	CASRTGSSGNTIYF	TGTGCCAGCAGGACGGGGAGCTCTGGAAACACCATATATTTT
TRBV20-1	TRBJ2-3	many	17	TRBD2	CSARDPGTSGRGDTQYF	TGCAGTGCTAGAGACCCCGGGACTAGCGGGAGAGGAGATACGCAGTATTTT
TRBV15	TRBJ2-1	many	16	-	CATSRGGIAVLNEQFF	TGTGCCACCAGCAGAGGAGGCATAGCGGTCCTCAATGAGCAGTTCTTC
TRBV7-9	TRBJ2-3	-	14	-	CASSPPFQADTQYF	TGTGCCAGCAGTCCGCCCTTTCAAGCAGATACGCAGTATTTT
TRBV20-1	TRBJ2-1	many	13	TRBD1	CSAPSDRYNEQFF	TGCAGTGCTCCTTCGGACAGGTACAATGAGCAGTTCTTC
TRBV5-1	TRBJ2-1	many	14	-	CASYHTSSYNEQFF	TGCGCCAGCTACCACACAAGCTCCTACAATGAGCAGTTCTTC
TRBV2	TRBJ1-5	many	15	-	CASSAIGQGNQPQHF	TGTGCCAGCAGTGCAATCGGGCAGGGCAATCAGCCCCAGCATTTT
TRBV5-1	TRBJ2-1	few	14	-	CASSLDRPNNEQFF	TGCGCCAGCAGCTTGGACCGACCAAACAATGAGCAGTTCTTC
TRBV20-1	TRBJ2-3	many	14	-	CSAPRGLSTDTQYF	TGCAGTGCTCCGAGGGGACTCTCCACAGATACGCAGTATTTT
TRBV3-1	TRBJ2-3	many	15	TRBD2	CASSQDGLASDTQYF	TGTGCCAGCAGCCAAGACGGACTAGCGTCAGATACGCAGTATTTT
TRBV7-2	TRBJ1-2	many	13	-	CASSFSRGNGYTF	TGTGCCAGCAGCTTTAGTAGGGGCAATGGCTACACCTTC
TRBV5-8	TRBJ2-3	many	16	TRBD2	CASSLQGTSDTDTQYF	TGTGCCAGCAGCTTGCAGGGGACTAGCGACACAGATACGCAGTATTTT
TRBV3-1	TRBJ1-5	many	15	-	CASSQGGRVNQPQHF	TGTGCCAGCAGCCAAGGGGGCAGGGTAAATCAGCCCCAGCATTTT
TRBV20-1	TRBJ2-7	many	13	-	CSARASRVYEQYF	TGCAGTGCTAGAGCCTCGAGGGTTTACGAGCAGTACTTC
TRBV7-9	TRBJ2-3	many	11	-	CASSLQGMQYF	TGTGCCAGCAGCTTACAGGGCATGCAGTATTTT
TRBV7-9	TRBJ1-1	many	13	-	CASSYAGDTEAFF	TGTGCCAGCAGCTATGCGGGGGACACTGAAGCTTTCTTT
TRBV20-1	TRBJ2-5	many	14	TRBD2	CSAWTSGTQETQYF	TGCAGTGCTTGGACTAGCGGGACTCAAGAGACCCAGTACTTC
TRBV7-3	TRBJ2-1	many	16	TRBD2	CASSLNTAGAYNEQFF	TGTGCCAGCAGCTTAAATACGGCGGGAGCCTACAATGAGCAGTTCTTC
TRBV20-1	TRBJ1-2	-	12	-	CSARGFNYGYTF	TGCAGTGCTAGAGGATTTAACTATGGCTACACCTTC
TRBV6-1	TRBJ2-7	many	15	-	CASSEANRGGGEQYF	TGTGCCAGCAGTGAGGCTAACAGGGGAGGAGGCGAGCAGTACTTC
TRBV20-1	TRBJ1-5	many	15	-	CSARATGGTNQPQHF	TGCAGTGCTAGAGCCACAGGCGGGACGAATCAGCCCCAGCATTTT
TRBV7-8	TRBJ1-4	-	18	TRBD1	CASTPRPPGGLANEKLFF	TGTGCCAGCACTCCCCGCCCCCCAGGGGGCTTAGCTAATGAAAAACTGTTTTTT
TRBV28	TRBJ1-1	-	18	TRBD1	CASSHGGVGTGSGTEAFF	TGTGCCAGCAGCCACGGTGGGGTCGGGACAGGGTCGGGCACTGAAGCTTTCTTT
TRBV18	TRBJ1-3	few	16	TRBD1	CASSPFDRGLGNTIYF	TGTGCCAGCTCACCATTCGACAGGGGGCTAGGAAACACCATATATTTT
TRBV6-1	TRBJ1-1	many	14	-	CASTERGTNTEAFF	TGTGCCAGCACCGAAAGAGGGACAAACACTGAAGCTTTCTTT
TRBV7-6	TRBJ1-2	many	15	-	CASSPDIFGYYGYTF	TGTGCCAGCAGCCCGGACATTTTCGGCTACTATGGCTACACCTTC
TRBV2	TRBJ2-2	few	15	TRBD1	CASSETGANTGELFF	TGTGCCAGCAGTGAAACAGGGGCGAACACCGGGGAGCTGTTTTTT
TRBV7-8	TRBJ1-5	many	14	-	CASSWPPPGQPQHF	TGTGCCAGCAGCTGGCCACCCCCGGGACAGCCCCAGCATTTT
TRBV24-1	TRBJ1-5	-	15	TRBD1	CATSDPGTGLQPQHF	TGTGCCACCAGTGACCCCGGGACAGGGTTACAGCCCCAGCATTTT
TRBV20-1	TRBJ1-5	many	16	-	CSARDASGGTGGPQHF	TGCAGTGCTAGAGATGCGTCCGGGGGCACTGGTGGTCCCCAGCATTTT
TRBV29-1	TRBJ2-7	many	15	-	CSVEEARGTSYEQYF	TGCAGCGTTGAAGAAGCAAGGGGGACTTCCTACGAGCAGTACTTC
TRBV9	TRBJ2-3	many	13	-	CASSPRPTDTQYF	TGTGCCAGCAGCCCCCGACCAACAGATACGCAGTATTTT
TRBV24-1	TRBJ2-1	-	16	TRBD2	CASSESGAASYNEQFF	TGTGCCAGCAGTGAGAGCGGGGCCGCCTCCTACAATGAGCAGTTCTTC
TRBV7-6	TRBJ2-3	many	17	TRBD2	CASSSRISGGSTDTQYF	TGTGCCAGCAGCTCGCGGATTAGCGGGGGAAGCACAGATACGCAGTATTTT
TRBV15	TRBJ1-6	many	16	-	CATSRARSSYNSPLHF	TGTGCCACCAGCAGAGCCAGGAGCTCCTATAATTCACCCCTCCACTTT
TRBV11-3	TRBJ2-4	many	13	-	CATGGQGGNIQYF	TGTGCCACCGGGGGGCAGGGTGGGAACATTCAGTACTTC
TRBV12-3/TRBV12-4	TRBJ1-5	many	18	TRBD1	CASSLRGSGTDSNQPQHF	TGTGCCAGCAGTTTACGGGGCTCTGGGACAGATAGCAATCAGCCCCAGCATTTT
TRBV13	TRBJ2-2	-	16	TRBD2	CASSLTGGANTGELFF	TGTGCCAGCAGCTTAACCGGGGGGGCCAACACCGGGGAGCTGTTTTTT
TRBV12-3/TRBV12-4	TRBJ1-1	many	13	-	CASTPGQNTEAFF	TGTGCCAGCACTCCGGGACAAAACACTGAAGCTTTCTTT
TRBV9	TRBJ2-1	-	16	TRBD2	CASSPRGGGAYNEQFF	TGTGCCAGCAGCCCTAGGGGCGGGGGGGCCTACAATGAGCAGTTCTTC
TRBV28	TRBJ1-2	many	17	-	CASRGPAGDLTNYGYTF	TGTGCCAGCAGGGGCCCCGCAGGGGACCTAACTAACTATGGCTACACCTTC